The text below deals with one TCR beta chain. This record comes from a study of blood T cell repertoires in COVID-19. The wider study: Samples representing acute and convalescent COVID-19 were sourced from the United States, Italy and Spain. The cDNA or gDNA used as material had been derived from T cells, B-cell-depleted T cells, or PBMCs.

Cohort assignment relied on participant-reported clinical history. Original processing methods: Amplification with reference gene primers provided the estimates of nucleated cell counts. Sequencing used immunoSEQ multiplex PCR; TCRdb keeps in-frame clones, though not all of them. V and J calls and clone size follow that table, whereas D and trimming were derived from the DNA. Of about 270,000 clones listed, approximately 91% are singletons. V lost 4 bases and J lost 4, with 17 bases in between. The CDR3 sequence is 16 residues long. The germline CDR1 and CDR2 sequences are SGHTA and FQGNSA. This sequence joins TRBV7-2 and TRBJ2-1; D might be TRBD2 (8 bases). Sequenced sample: PBMCs or T cells enriched from blood (not recorded which). The clonotype comes from a woman aged 40 to 50 with acute COVID-19. The CDR3 DNA is TGTGCCAGCAGCTCCTCAGGGGGGACTAGGTACAATGAGCAGTTCTTC. This translates into CASSSSGGTRYNEQFF.